The next 27 T cell receptor beta chains were all read from a single sample in a study of control samples from healthy donors and cancer patients. Clones were read by immunoSEQ multiplex PCR, and TCRdb kept only the in-frame ones, dropping some. The sample has 100,000 to 150,000 clones, 87% seen once; the top ten hold about 8.7%. The sequenced sample was blood. These receptors all stem from a man in his forties in good health.

This chain uses TRBV7-8 with TRBJ2-5; D is undetermined. V was pared by 6 bases and J by 1 base, with 9 bases between. Germline V lookup: CDR1 SGHVS, CDR2 FQNEAQ. The CDR3 is 13 residues long. DNA of the CDR3: TGTGCCAGCAGTATACTGGCCCAAGAGACCCAGTACTTC. Its protein product is CASSILAQETQYF.

This chain joins TRBV7-9 and TRBJ1-2; D may be TRBD1 (5 bases). The V end lost 1 base, the J end lost 7 bases, and 13 bases lay between the germline ends. The CDR3 length is 14 residues. The germline V gene has CDR1 SEHNR and CDR2 FQNEAQ (reference sequence). This CDR3 is CASSLGSMGLGYTF. Here the CDR3 DNA reads TGTGCCAGCAGCTTAGGATCCATGGGGCTTGGCTACACCTTC.

The CDR3 DNA follows: TGTGCCAGCAGCTTAGCGTCAGTCATTAACTATGGCTACACCTTC. Translating it yields CASSLASVINYGYTF. The chain combines TRBV7-2 with TRBJ1-2; D is ambiguous. Germline lookup yields CDR1 SGHTA and CDR2 FQGNSA. CDR3 length: 15 residues. Trimming cost V 0 bases and J 1 base, with 9 bases left between them.

The CDR3 DNA is TGTGCCAGCAGCCCCTGGGCGGGAAGCAATCAGCCCCAGCATTTT. Protein sequence: CASSPWAGSNQPQHF. This chain joins TRBV6-5 and TRBJ1-5, with D unresolved. Germline CDR1 is MNHEY and CDR2 is SVGAGI. CDR3 length: 15 residues. Trimming shortened V by 6 bases and J by 1 base, and 13 bases separated the two germline ends.

This clone was found once. J is TRBJ2-2 and V is TRBV11-3, with D possibly matching TRBD1 (6 bases). There are 15 residues in the CDR3. The germline CDR1 and CDR2 sequences are SGHNT and YENEEA. V shed 4 bases and J shed 0 bases, with 9 bases lying between them. This CDR3 is CASSSQGANTGELFF. The CDR3 bases are TGTGCCAGCAGCTCACAGGGTGCGAACACCGGGGAGCTGTTTTTT.

The gene calls are TRBV7-9 and TRBJ1-2; D might be TRBD1 (5 bases). Germline V gene data show CDR1 as SEHNR and CDR2 as FQNEAQ (reference sequence). The CDR3 is made up of 14 amino acids. Deletions cut 2 bases from V and 4 bases from J, with 11 bases between. The CDR3 coding sequence is TGTGCCAGCAGCTTATCGGACACCCTCTATGGCTACACCTTC. Translation: CASSLSDTLYGYTF.

The chain uses TRBV30 and TRBJ1-2; the D gene is possibly TRBD1 (6 bases). V lost 4 bases to trimming and J lost 4 bases, with 16 bases between them. CDR3 length: 14 amino acids. CDR1 is GTSNPN and CDR2 is SVGIG in the germline V gene (reference sequence). The CDR3 region is CAWKGDTFIYGYTF. CDR3 in DNA: TGTGCCTGGAAAGGGGACACTTTTATCTATGGCTACACCTTC. Using reference TRBV30 and TRBJ1-2 for the parts outside the CDR3, the full variable domain is SQTIHQWPATLVQPVGSPLSLECTVEGTSNPNLYWYRQAAGRGLQLLFYSVGIGQISSEVPQNLSASRPQDRQFILSSKKLLLSDSGFYLCAWKGDTFIYGYTFGSGTRLTVV.

The rearrangement uses TRBV27 and TRBJ2-1; 7 bases fit TRBD1. Germline CDR1 is MNHEY and CDR2 is SMNVEV (reference sequence). The CDR3 sequence is 15 residues long. V dropped 3 bases and J dropped 8; count of bases not matched to a gene: 10. The CDR3 DNA reads TGTGCCAGCAGTTTCCAGGGGGACAGAAACGATGAGCAGTTCTTC. This encodes CASSFQGDRNDEQFF.

The V call is TRBV28, the J call TRBJ1-3; TRBD1 might be the D (6 bases). The V end lost 3 bases, the J end lost 4 bases, and 22 bases lay between the germline ends. Germline V lookup: CDR1 MDHEN, CDR2 SYDVKM. The CDR3 is 18 residues long. CDR3: CASSLVGNRASPGNTIYF. The CDR3 bases are TGTGCCAGCAGTTTGGTCGGAAACAGGGCCAGTCCGGGAAACACCATATATTTT.

J is TRBJ2-2 and V is TRBV4-1; D not resolved. Germline V gene data show CDR1 as MGHRA and CDR2 as YSYEKL. Trimming cost V 1 base and J 9 bases, with 12 bases left between them. The CDR3 has 14 residues. In DNA, the CDR3 is TGCGCCAGCAGCCAAGGGTCAGGAGCCAGGGAGCTGTTTTTT. This translates into CASSQGSGARELFF.

This rearrangement joins TRBV7-8 to TRBJ2-1; weak D call: TRBD1 (6 bases). Germline V gene lookup returns CDR1 SGHVS and CDR2 FQNEAQ. CDR3 length: 16 residues. Deletions cut 5 bases from V and 0 bases from J, with 14 bases between. This CDR3 reads CASSTRQAGSYNEQFF. The CDR3 bases are TGTGCCAGCAGCACTAGACAGGCGGGCTCCTACAATGAGCAGTTCTTC.

V gene TRBV10-2 combines with J gene TRBJ1-1; D might be TRBD1 (5 bases). V lost 7 bases, J lost 5 bases, and 20 bases lay in between. Germline CDR1 and CDR2: WSHSY and SAAADI. The CDR3 spans 15 residues. The CDR3, as DNA: TGCGCCAGCAACTTGGGGGGGAGGTACCCGACTGAAGCTTTCTTT. It yields the protein CASNLGGRYPTEAFF.

In this sample, this clone turned up once. The chain carries TRBV12-2 and TRBJ1-6; TRBD1, the table's D call, lacks a check against the DNA. TRBV12-2 is a pseudogene. The CDR3 is made up of 14 amino acids. The CDR3 spells CASRPHSYNSPLHF. CDR3 nucleotides: TGTGCAAGTCGCCCCCACTCCTATAATTCACCCCTCCACTTT.

The chain is built from TRBV3-1 (or the pseudogene TRBV3-2) and TRBJ1-2, with D perhaps TRBD1 (6 bases). Looked up from germline, CDR1 is LGHDT and CDR2 is YNNKEL (reference sequence). The ends were cut back, 1 base at V and 8 bases at J, with 14 bases in the middle. The CDR3 is 14 residues long. CDR3 in DNA: TGTGCCAGCAGCCAAGTCCTCGGGACACGGGGCTACACCTTC. The encoded protein is CASSQVLGTRGYTF.

The rearrangement uses TRBV27 and TRBJ1-5, with D uncertain. V was shortened by 0 bases and J by 4 bases, with 10 bases between the two germline ends. Germline CDR1 is MNHEY and CDR2 is SMNVEV (reference sequence). The CDR3 consists of 15 residues. The CDR3, as DNA: TGTGCCAGCAGTTTATCGATGGGAGGGAATCAGCCCCAGCATTTT. Its protein product is CASSLSMGGNQPQHF.

The chain uses TRBV7-9 and TRBJ2-7; D unclear. CDR3 length: 13 amino acids. Germline V lookup: CDR1 SEHNR, CDR2 FQNEAQ (reference sequence). Trimming left V 6 bases short and J 4 bases short, with 13 bases between. The CDR3 here is CASSPEAGYEQYF. CDR3 nucleotides: TGTGCCAGCAGTCCTGAAGCAGGATACGAGCAGTACTTC.

CDR3 region: CASSQSESNGELFF. The CDR3 region has the DNA TGTGCCAGCAGCCAATCGGAGAGTAACGGGGAGCTGTTTTTT. The genes are TRBV16 and TRBJ2-2; D not resolved. Germline CDR1 and CDR2: KGHSY and FQNENV. The CDR3 length is 14 residues. V lost 0 bases to trimming and J lost 7 bases, with 9 bases between them.

The sample holds one count of this clone. This chain uses TRBV7-2 with TRBJ2-7, with 8 bases fitting TRBD2. The CDR3 spans 13 residues. The germline CDR1 and CDR2 sequences are SGHTA and FQGNSA. The J segment lost 6 bases and the V segment lost 1 base, leaving 2 bases of the junction unmatched. The DNA for the CDR3 is TGTGCCAGCAGCTTAGAGGCGGGGGGCGAGCAGTACTTC. This codes for CASSLEAGGEQYF.

The chain employs TRBV3-1 (or the pseudogene TRBV3-2) and TRBJ2-5; a possible D gene is TRBD2 (6 bases). This CDR3 has 13 residues. Trimming took 3 bases from V and 4 from J, leaving 9 bases between them. CDR1 and CDR2 from the germline V gene are LGHDT and YNNKEL (reference sequence). The DNA for the CDR3 is TGTGCCAGCAGCCATGGGAGGAGAGAGACCCAGTACTTC. Residues: CASSHGRRETQYF.

The J gene is TRBJ2-3, the V gene TRBV5-1, with D unresolved. The germline V gene has CDR1 SGHRS and CDR2 YFSETQ. V was clipped by 0 bases and J by 4 bases, with 6 bases between them. CDR3 length: 13 amino acids. CDR3 in amino acids: CASSLGASDTQYF. The CDR3 region has the DNA TGCGCCAGCAGCTTGGGTGCCTCAGATACGCAGTATTTT.

This clone was picked up one time. The chain has TRBV11-3 and TRBJ2-5; D remains ambiguous. V dropped 5 bases and J dropped 2 bases, with 12 bases sitting between them. There are 14 residues in the CDR3. Germline CDR1 and CDR2: SGHNT and YENEEA. The chain's CDR3 is CASSPAVGQETQYF. The CDR3 DNA reads TGTGCCAGCAGCCCGGCTGTCGGACAAGAGACCCAGTACTTC. Drawing the rest from reference TRBV11-3 and TRBJ2-5, the complete variable domain is EAGVVQSPRYKIIEKKQPVAFWCNPISGHNTLYWYLQNLGQGPELLIRYENEEAVDDSQLPKDRFSAERLKGVDSTLKIQPAELGDSAVYLCASSPAVGQETQYFGPGTRLLVL.

The gene calls are TRBV6-6 and TRBJ1-3, with TRBD1 identical over 9 bases. The germline CDR1 and CDR2 sequences are MNHNY and SVGAGI (reference sequence). Unmatched junction bases numbered 12, after V lost 4 bases and J lost 8 bases. The CDR3 is made up of 16 amino acids. CDR3 DNA: TGTGCCAGCAGTTCCGGGACAGGGCCTATTTTAGACACCATATATTTT. It codes for CASSSGTGPILDTIYF.

This clone was picked up a small number of times. The rearrangement links TRBV7-9 to TRBJ2-7; D uncertain. The CDR3 runs 14 residues. The V gene lost 4 bases and the J gene lost 5 bases, with 15 bases spanning the gap. Germline V gene lookup returns CDR1 SEHNR and CDR2 FQNEAQ (reference sequence). CDR3 sequence (DNA): TGTGCCAGCAGCTCTACCACTGCATTCAACGAGCAGTACTTC. Its protein product is CASSSTTAFNEQYF.

The chain recombines TRBV5-4 with TRBJ2-7, with a tentative D call TRBD1 (6 bases). Germline V gives CDR1 SGHNT, CDR2 YYREEE (reference sequence). The V and J ends lost 4 bases and 1 base respectively, with 9 bases between them. The CDR3 spans 13 residues. CDR3 nucleotides: TGTGCCAGCAGCGGGCAGGGGTCCTACGAGCAGTACTTC. It encodes CASSGQGSYEQYF.

The chain has TRBV6-2 or TRBV6-3 and TRBJ1-5; D is uncertain. Trimming cost V 2 bases and J 4 bases, with 6 bases left between them. The CDR3 loop spans 13 amino acids. Germline lookup yields CDR1 MNHEY and CDR2 SVGEGT. The CDR3 region has the DNA TGTGCCAGCAGTTACGGTTCAAATCAGCCCCAGCATTTT. Translating gives CASSYGSNQPQHF.

The chain combines TRBV11-3 with TRBJ2-3, with D unclear. CDR1 SGHNT and CDR2 YENEEA come from the germline V gene. V was cut by 5 bases and J by 2 bases, with 11 bases left in between. The CDR3 loop spans 14 amino acids. CDR3 amino acids: CASSKDRLTDTQYF. The CDR3 DNA reads TGTGCCAGCAGCAAGGACCGACTCACAGATACGCAGTATTTT.

The chain links TRBV10-2 to TRBJ2-5, with 10 bases fitting TRBD2. V lost 2 bases, J lost 4 bases, and 10 bases stayed unmatched. Germline V gives CDR1 WSHSY, CDR2 SAAADI. The CDR3 is 17 residues long. CDR3 bases: TGCGCCAGCAGTGAGACTAGCGGGGTATTGCGGTCAGAGACCCAGTACTTC. Translated: CASSETSGVLRSETQYF.